One and the same sample provided the 14 T cell receptor beta chains below, sequenced in a study of blood T cell repertoires in COVID-19. Clones were read by immunoSEQ multiplex PCR, and TCRdb kept only the in-frame ones, dropping some. The sample records over 350,000 clones, about 90% being singletons. The specimen sequenced was PBMCs or T cells enriched from blood (not recorded which). Source of these receptors: a woman between 18 and 29 years old with acute COVID-19.

The V gene is TRBV5-4, the J gene TRBJ1-1; D unclear. Germline V gene data show CDR1 as SGHNT and CDR2 as YYREEE (reference sequence). V was trimmed by 2 bases and J by 4 bases, leaving 9 bases between them. The CDR3 spans 13 residues. CDR3 loop: CASSFAWSTEAFF. As DNA, the CDR3 is TGTGCCAGCAGCTTCGCGTGGAGCACTGAAGCTTTCTTT. The entire variable domain, with the rest obtained from reference TRBV5-4 and TRBJ1-1, is as follows: ETGVTQSPTHLIKTRGQQVTLRCSSQSGHNTVSWYQQALGQGPQFIFQYYREEENGRGNFPPRFSGLQFPNYSSELNVNALELDDSALYLCASSFAWSTEAFFGQGTRLTVV.

Regarding this clone: A read error is possible here, since a much larger clone lies one base away. The rearrangement uses TRBV12-3 or TRBV12-4 and TRBJ2-7; possible D gene TRBD1, 6 bases. V was trimmed by 6 bases and J by 4 bases, leaving 10 bases between them. CDR3 size: 12 residues. As DNA, the CDR3 is TGTGCCAGCAGCCCTACAGGGTACGAGCAGTACTTC. It is translated as CASSPTGYEQYF.

This clone came up once. The chain has TRBV28 and TRBJ2-3, with no clear D. Germline-derived CDR1 and CDR2 are MDHEN and SYDVKM. Trimming removed 10 bases from V and 0 bases from J, with 11 bases in between. CDR3 size: 13 residues. The CDR3 nucleotides are TGTGCCACGATGCGGAGTAGCACAGATACGCAGTATTTT. Amino acid sequence: CATMRSSTDTQYF.

On this clone itself: Different DNA sequences within this sample yield the same CDR3. The V gene is TRBV7-9, the J gene TRBJ1-1, with 7 bases fitting TRBD1. Germline V gene lookup returns CDR1 SEHNR and CDR2 FQNEAQ (reference sequence). This CDR3 is 14 amino acids long. V dropped 5 bases and J dropped 0; count of bases not matched to a gene: 3. In DNA, the CDR3 is TGTGCCAGCAGCCTGGGACAGTTGAACACTGAAGCTTTCTTT. This gives the protein CASSLGQLNTEAFF.

The chain couples TRBV7-9 to TRBJ1-2; TRBD1 aligns across 8 bases. The germline CDR1 and CDR2 sequences are SEHNR and FQNEAQ (reference sequence). The J segment lost 7 bases and the V segment lost 4 bases, leaving 5 bases of the junction unmatched. This CDR3 has 13 residues. The CDR3 is CASSSGQGGGYTF. In DNA form, the CDR3 reads TGTGCCAGCAGCTCCGGACAGGGTGGTGGCTACACCTTC.

The chain has TRBV28 and TRBJ2-1; 7 positions match TRBD1. CDR1 and CDR2 (germline): MDHEN, SYDVKM. V gave up 7 bases and J gave up 9 bases; unmatched junction bases: 9. The length of the CDR3 is 13 residues. The CDR3 DNA sequence: TGTGCCAGCACCCTCCCCTCAGGGGGTGAGCAGTTCTTC. It is translated as CASTLPSGGEQFF.

The chain recombines TRBV15 with TRBJ2-7, with a tentative D call TRBD1 (5 bases). From germline, CDR1 is LNHNV and CDR2 YYDKDF (reference sequence). V lost 4 bases and J lost 1, with 11 bases in between. This CDR3 comprises 14 residues. The CDR3 here is CATSKTQDSYEQYF. The DNA of the CDR3 is TGTGCCACCAGCAAAACACAGGATTCCTACGAGCAGTACTTC.

This clone showed up just a few times. V and J are TRBV19 and TRBJ2-1; 12 bases fit TRBD1. The CDR3 is made up of 14 amino acids. Per the germline V gene, CDR1 is LNHDA and CDR2 is SQIVND (reference sequence). J was trimmed by 7 bases and V by 7 bases; bases with no gene match: 5. CDR3 sequence: CASNRDRGRNEQFF. CDR3 bases: TGTGCCAGTAACCGGGACAGGGGGCGTAATGAGCAGTTCTTC.

The chain employs TRBV6-5 and TRBJ1-1; 7 nucleotides agree with TRBD1. Germline assignment: CDR1 MNHEY and CDR2 SVGAGI. The CDR3 extends over 14 amino acids. The V and J ends lost 2 bases and 4 bases, in that order; junction bases with no gene match: 4. The CDR3 here is CASSYRGPFTEAFF. DNA for the CDR3: TGTGCCAGCAGTTACAGGGGGCCTTTCACTGAAGCTTTCTTT.

The chain couples TRBV24-1 to TRBJ1-1, with 7 positions matching TRBD1. V trimming: 5 bases; J trimming: 5 bases; junction bases outside the gene matches: 7. CDR3 size: 14 residues. Germline CDR1 reads KGHDR; CDR2 reads SFDVKD. The CDR3 sequence is CATSATGAGTEAFF. As DNA, the CDR3 is TGTGCCACCAGTGCAACAGGGGCCGGGACTGAAGCTTTCTTT.

The chain joins TRBV19 to TRBJ2-6; D gene ambiguous. The CDR3 loop spans 15 amino acids. In germline, CDR1 is LNHDA, CDR2 SQIVND (reference sequence). V lost 8 bases and J lost 0, with 11 bases in between. For the CDR3, the DNA is TGTGCCAGTTCCCCCCTAGGCTCTGGGGCCAACGTCCTGACTTTC. It translates to CASSPLGSGANVLTF.

This rearrangement joins TRBV30 to TRBJ1-2; TRBD1 might be the D (5 bases). CDR3 length: 14 amino acids. V lost 3 bases to trimming and J lost 0 bases, with 11 bases between them. CDR1 GTSNPN and CDR2 SVGIG come from the germline V gene (reference sequence). The CDR3 DNA sequence: TGTGCCTGGAGCCAGGGATCCGCTAACTATGGCTACACCTTC. Its translation is CAWSQGSANYGYTF.

This clone showed up just once. CDR3 residues: CASSQERGPYNEQFF. The CDR3 region has the DNA TGCGCCAGCAGCCAAGAAAGGGGGCCCTACAATGAGCAGTTCTTC. V and J are TRBV4-1 and TRBJ2-1; the match to TRBD1 covers 7 bases. The ends lost 0 bases at V and 2 bases at J; junction bases unmatched: 1. This CDR3 contains 15 residues. From germline, CDR1 is MGHRA and CDR2 YSYEKL.

The J gene is TRBJ1-4, the V gene TRBV7-9; D is possibly TRBD1 (6 bases). The V end was cut by 5 bases, the J end by 2 bases, with 12 bases between. CDR1 is SEHNR, CDR2 FQNEAQ, per germline (reference sequence). CDR3 length: 15 amino acids. The CDR3 reads CASSLRGSTNEKLFF. In nucleotides, the CDR3 is TGTGCCAGCAGCCTCAGGGGTTCGACTAATGAAAAACTGTTTTTT.